This T cell receptor (beta chain) was documented in a study of cytomegalovirus exposure and HLA in healthy donors. The CDR3 length is 13 residues. Trimming shortened V by 3 bases and J by 6 bases, and 11 bases separated the two germline ends. Germline CDR1 SEHNR, CDR2 FQNEAQ (reference sequence). 60 Vbeta and 13 Jbeta primers were used in PCR. The assay was immunoSEQ multiplex PCR, and TCRdb's table has in-frame clones only and misses some. The sample includes around 160,000 clones, roughly two thirds seen only once; the top ten take less than 5%. Points on this clone: Its specificity is unknown.

Notes on the study in general: The records held CMV serostatus as the only immune exposure information. Judged likely to be a sequencing artifact was a cluster of highly shared sequence variants.

This TCR was recovered from a woman between 18 and 30 years old in good health and CMV-seropositive. The sequencing input was PBMCs. The chain carries TRBV7-9 and TRBJ1-1; no definite D call. The CDR3 region is CASSLALAPEAFF. The CDR3 bases are TGTGCCAGCAGCTTGGCCCTCGCTCCTGAAGCTTTCTTT.